This TCR beta chain was recovered during a study of blood T cell repertoires in COVID-19. Turning to the study itself: Some COVID-19 samples were acute and others convalescent; all came from the United States, Italy and Spain.

Method: immunoSEQ multiplex PCR; TCRdb's copy keeps in-frame clones and lacks some. This sample carries about 94,000 clones, about four fifths of them seen once, and the ten largest clones take around 6.5%. The CDR3 covers 15 residues. Germline CDR1 is LGHNT and CDR2 is FRNRAP. With 5 bases clipped from V and 4 bases from J, the junction kept 8 bases outside the gene matches. The specimen was peripheral blood. The chain employs TRBV12-5 and TRBJ1-1; 9 nucleotides align to TRBD1. The source of this sequence is a man in his 60s with acute or convalescent COVID-19. The CDR3, as DNA: TGTGCTAGTGGTCCCGGGACAGGGCTGGGCACTGAAGCTTTCTTT. Encoded protein: CASGPGTGLGTEAFF.